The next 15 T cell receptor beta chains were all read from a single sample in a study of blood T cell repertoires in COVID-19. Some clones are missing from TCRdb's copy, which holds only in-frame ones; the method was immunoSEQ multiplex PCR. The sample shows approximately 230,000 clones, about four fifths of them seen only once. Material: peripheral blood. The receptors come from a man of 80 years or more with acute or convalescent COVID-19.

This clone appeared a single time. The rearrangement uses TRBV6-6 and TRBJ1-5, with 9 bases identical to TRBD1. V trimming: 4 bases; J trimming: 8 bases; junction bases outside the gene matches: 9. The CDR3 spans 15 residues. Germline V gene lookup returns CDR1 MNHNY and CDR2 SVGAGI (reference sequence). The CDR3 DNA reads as TGTGCCAGCAGTTCCGGGGACAGGGTAAGGAAGCCCCAGCATTTT. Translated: CASSSGDRVRKPQHF.

DNA for the CDR3: TGTGCCAGCAGCCCCAGGGTAGGTGGGGCCAACGTCCTGACTTTC. It is translated as CASSPRVGGANVLTF. V and J are TRBV6-5 and TRBJ2-6; possibly TRBD1 for D (5 bases). The V gene's germline CDR1 is MNHEY and CDR2 SVGAGI. This CDR3 has 15 residues. Trimming stripped 6 bases from V and 3 bases from J, with 12 bases between.

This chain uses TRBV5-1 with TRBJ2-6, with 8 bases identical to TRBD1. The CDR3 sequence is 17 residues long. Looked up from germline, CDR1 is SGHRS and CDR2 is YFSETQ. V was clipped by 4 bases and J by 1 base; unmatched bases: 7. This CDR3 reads CASSPRGRVSGANVLTF. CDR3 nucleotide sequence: TGCGCCAGCAGCCCCAGGGGGCGAGTATCTGGGGCCAACGTCCTGACTTTC.

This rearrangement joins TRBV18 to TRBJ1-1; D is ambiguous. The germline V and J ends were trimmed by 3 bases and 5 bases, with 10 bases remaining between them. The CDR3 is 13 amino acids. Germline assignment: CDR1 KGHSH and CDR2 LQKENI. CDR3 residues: CASSPRTETEAFF. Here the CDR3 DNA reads TGTGCCAGCTCACCCCGGACTGAAACTGAAGCTTTCTTT.

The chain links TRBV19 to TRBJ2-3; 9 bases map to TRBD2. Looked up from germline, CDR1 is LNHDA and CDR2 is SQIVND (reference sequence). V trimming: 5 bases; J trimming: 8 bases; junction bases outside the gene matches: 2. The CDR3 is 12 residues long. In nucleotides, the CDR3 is TGTGCCAGTAGTTCTAGCGGGGCTACGCAGTATTTT. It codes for CASSSSGATQYF.

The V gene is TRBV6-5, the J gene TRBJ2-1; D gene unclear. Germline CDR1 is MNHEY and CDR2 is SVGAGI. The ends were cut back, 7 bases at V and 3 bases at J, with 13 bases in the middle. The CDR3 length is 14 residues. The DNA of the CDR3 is TGTGCCAGCACGAGGAGCGTCAGCTACAATGAGCAGTTCTTC. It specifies CASTRSVSYNEQFF.

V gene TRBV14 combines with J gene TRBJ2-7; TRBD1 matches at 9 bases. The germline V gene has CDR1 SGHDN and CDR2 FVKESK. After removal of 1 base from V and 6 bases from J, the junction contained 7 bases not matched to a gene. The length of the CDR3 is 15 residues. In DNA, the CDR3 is TGTGCCAGCAGCCAAGCAGGGACAGGGAAGAGCGAGCAGTACTTC. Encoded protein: CASSQAGTGKSEQYF.

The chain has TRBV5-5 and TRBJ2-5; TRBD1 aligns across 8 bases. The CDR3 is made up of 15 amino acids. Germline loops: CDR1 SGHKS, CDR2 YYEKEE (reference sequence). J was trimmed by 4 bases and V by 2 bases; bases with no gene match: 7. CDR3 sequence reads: CASSFSGQGRETQYF. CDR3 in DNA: TGTGCCAGCAGCTTTAGTGGACAGGGACGAGAGACCCAGTACTTC.

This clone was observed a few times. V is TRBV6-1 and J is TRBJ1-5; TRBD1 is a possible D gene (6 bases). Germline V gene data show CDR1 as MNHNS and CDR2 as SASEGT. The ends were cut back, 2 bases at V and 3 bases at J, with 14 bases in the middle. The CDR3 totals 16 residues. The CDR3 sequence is CASSERRGGTNQPQHF. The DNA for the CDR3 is TGTGCCAGCAGTGAACGAAGGGGGGGGACCAATCAGCCCCAGCATTTT.

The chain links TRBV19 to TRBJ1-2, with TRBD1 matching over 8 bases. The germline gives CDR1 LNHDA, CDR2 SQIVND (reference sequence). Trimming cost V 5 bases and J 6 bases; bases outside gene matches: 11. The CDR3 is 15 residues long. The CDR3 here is CASSPRTGTADGYTF. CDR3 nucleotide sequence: TGTGCCAGTAGTCCAAGGACAGGGACGGCGGATGGCTACACCTTC.

The CDR3 sequence is CASSLSGWGQGGLAKNIQYF. The CDR3 DNA sequence: TGTGCCAGCAGTTTAAGTGGGTGGGGACAGGGGGGCCTAGCCAAAAACATTCAGTACTTC. This chain uses TRBV27 with TRBJ2-4, with TRBD1 identical over 11 bases. CDR3 length: 20 amino acids. Per germline, CDR1 MNHEY and CDR2 SMNVEV (reference sequence). Trimming removed 2 bases from V and 0 bases from J; junction bases left unmatched: 12.

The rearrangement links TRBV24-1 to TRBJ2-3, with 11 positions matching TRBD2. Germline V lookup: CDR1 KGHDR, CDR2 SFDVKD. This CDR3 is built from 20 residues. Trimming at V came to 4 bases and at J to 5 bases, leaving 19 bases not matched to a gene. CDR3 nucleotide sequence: TGTGCCACCAGTGACTCCCTTCACTGGACTAGCGGGTTTTGGGGAGATACGCAGTATTTT. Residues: CATSDSLHWTSGFWGDTQYF.

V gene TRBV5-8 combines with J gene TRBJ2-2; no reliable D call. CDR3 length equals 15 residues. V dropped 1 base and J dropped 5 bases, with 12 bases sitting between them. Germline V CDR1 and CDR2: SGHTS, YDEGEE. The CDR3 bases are TGTGCCAGCAGCTTGTATACACCCCTTACCGGGGAGCTGTTTTTT. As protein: CASSLYTPLTGELFF.

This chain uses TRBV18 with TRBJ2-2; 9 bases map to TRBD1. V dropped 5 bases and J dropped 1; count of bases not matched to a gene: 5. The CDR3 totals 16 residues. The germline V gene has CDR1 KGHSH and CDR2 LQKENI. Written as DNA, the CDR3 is TGTGCCAGCTCAACGTACAGGGGGCTGAACACCGGGGAGCTGTTTTTT. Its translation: CASSTYRGLNTGELFF.

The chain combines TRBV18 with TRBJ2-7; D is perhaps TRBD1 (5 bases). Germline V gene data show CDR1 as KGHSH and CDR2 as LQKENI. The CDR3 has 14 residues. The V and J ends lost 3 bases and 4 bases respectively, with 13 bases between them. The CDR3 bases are TGTGCCAGCTCACCGGTTAGGGGCCAGTACGAGCAGTACTTC. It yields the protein CASSPVRGQYEQYF.